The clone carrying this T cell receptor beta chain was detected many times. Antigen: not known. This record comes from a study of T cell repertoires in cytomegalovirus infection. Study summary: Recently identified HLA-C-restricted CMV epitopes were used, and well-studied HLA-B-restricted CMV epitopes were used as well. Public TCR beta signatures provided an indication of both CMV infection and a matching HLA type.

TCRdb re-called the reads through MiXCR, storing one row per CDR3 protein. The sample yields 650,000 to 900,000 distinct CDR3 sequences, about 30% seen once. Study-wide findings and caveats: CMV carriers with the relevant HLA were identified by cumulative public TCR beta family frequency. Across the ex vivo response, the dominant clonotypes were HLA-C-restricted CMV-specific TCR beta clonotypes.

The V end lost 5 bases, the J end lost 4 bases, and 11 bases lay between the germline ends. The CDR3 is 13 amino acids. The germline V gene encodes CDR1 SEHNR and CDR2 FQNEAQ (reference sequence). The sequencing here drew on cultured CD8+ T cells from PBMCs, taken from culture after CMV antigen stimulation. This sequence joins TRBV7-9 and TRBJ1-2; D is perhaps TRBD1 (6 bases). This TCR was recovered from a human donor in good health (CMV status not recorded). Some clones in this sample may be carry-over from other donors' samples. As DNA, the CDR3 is TGTGCCAGCAGCCCTACAGGGAGCTATGGCTACACCTTC. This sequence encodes CASSPTGSYGYTF.